This paragraph covers one T cell receptor beta chain sequence. In its sample, this clonotype was seen many times. Its binding antigen is unknown. Per-base qualities were not stored, and no clone one base away is much larger. The sample's treatment or condition, from its label and the paper: allogeneic hematopoietic cell transplantation with graft depleted of TCRalphabeta T cells and CD19 B cells. TCRalphabeta/CD19-depleted allogeneic hematopoietic cell grafts were given to the transplant recipients, all of whom were children. This sample is drawn from a study of T-cell reconstitution after alpha-beta-depleted transplantation in children (dated by TCRdb to 2016 to 2018). A note on the overall study: T-cell immune reconstitution after TCRalphabeta/CD19-depleted allogeneic hematopoietic cell transplantation in children was quantitatively tracked in the study by means of TCR repertoire profiling.

Libraries were prepared through PCR. TCRdb names Illumina HiSeq 2500 as the instrument used. TCR libraries were prepared with molecular barcoding, using unique molecular identifiers to normalize TCRbeta repertoire quantification. TCRdb handled the public reads itself, with Q25 trimming in fastp and clone calling in MiXCR, and kept productive beta chains. Duplicate CDR3 protein sequences are folded into a single record with the most common DNA and genes. The sample includes a few hundred thousand distinct CDR3 sequences, with 11% observed a single time. 23% of the sample belongs to the ten largest clones. Study-wide conclusions, independent of this receptor: In some patients, the high TCRbeta diversity seen at day 60 was put down to recipient T cells and intrathymic progenitors that had survived conditioning. The frequencies of hyperexpanded clones fell over the following months, and after one year, T-cell counts and TCRbeta diversity were mostly attributed to newly produced T cells. About two months after transplant, the apparently early recovery of alphabetaT-cell counts reportedly depended on just several hundred clones that had expanded rapidly and came from non-depleted graft cells.

There are 15 amino acids in the CDR3, from cysteine to phenylalanine inclusive. Of the read, only the CDR3 DNA is kept; its 45 bases are in frame from base 1. Ends trimmed: V by 1 base, J by 4 bases; bases unmatched to a gene: 6. From the germline V gene, CDR1 is SGHTA and CDR2 is FQGNSA. The sample in question was peripheral blood, obtained 180 days after TCRalphabeta/CD19-depleted stem cell transplant. The rearranged segments are TRBV7-2 and TRBJ2-5, with TRBD1 identical over 7 junction bases. The TCR was taken from a male patient between 2 and 10 years old who had a stem cell transplant for chronic granulomatous disease, so the T cells may come from the graft donor. DNA sequence: TGTGCCAGCAGCTTAGATCCAGGGGGTAGAGAGACCCAGTACTTC. Its translation reads: CASSLDPGGRETQYF. When the CDR3 is completed using the reference TRBV7-2 and TRBJ2-5 genes on either side, the full variable domain is GAGVSQSPSNKVTEKGKDVELRCDPISGHTALYWYRQSLGQGLEFLIYFQGNSAPDKSGLPSDRFSAERTGGSVSTLTIQRTQQEDSAVYLCASSLDPGGRETQYFGPGTRLLVL.